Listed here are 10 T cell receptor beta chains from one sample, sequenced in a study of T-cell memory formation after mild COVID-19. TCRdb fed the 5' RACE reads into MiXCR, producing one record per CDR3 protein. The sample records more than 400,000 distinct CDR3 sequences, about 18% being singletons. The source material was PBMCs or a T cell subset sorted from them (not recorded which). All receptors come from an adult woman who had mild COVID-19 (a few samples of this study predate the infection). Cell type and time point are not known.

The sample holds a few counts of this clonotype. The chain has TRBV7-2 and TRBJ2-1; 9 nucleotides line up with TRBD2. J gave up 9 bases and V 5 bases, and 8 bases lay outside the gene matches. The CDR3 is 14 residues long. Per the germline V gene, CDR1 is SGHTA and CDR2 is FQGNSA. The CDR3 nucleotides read TGTGCCAGCAGCCCCGGGGGTAGCGGGAGTGAGCAGTTCTTC. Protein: CASSPGGSGSEQFF.

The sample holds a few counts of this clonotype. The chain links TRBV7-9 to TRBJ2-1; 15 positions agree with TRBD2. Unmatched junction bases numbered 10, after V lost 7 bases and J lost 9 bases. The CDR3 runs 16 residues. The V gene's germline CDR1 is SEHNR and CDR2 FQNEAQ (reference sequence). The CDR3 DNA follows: TGTGCCAGCACCCCCGCGGGACTAGCGGGAGGTGTTGAGCAGTTCTTC. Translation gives CASTPAGLAGGVEQFF.

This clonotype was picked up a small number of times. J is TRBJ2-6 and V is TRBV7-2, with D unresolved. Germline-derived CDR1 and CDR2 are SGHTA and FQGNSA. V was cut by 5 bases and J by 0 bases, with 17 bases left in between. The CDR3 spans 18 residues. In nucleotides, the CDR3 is TGTGCCAGCAGCCTCGGACCAGCCTCACTCTCTGGGGCCAACGTCCTGACTTTC. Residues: CASSLGPASLSGANVLTF. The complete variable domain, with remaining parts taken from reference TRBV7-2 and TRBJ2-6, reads GAGVSQSPSNKVTEKGKDVELRCDPISGHTALYWYRQSLGQGLEFLIYFQGNSAPDKSGLPSDRFSAERTGGSVSTLTIQRTQQEDSAVYLCASSLGPASLSGANVLTFGAGSRLTVL.

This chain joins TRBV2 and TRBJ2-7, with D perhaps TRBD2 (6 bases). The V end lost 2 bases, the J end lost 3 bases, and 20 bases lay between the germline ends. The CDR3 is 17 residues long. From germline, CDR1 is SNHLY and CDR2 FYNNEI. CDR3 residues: CASSERWDLASDYEQYF. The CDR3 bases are TGTGCCAGCAGTGAACGATGGGATCTAGCGAGCGACTACGAGCAGTACTTC.

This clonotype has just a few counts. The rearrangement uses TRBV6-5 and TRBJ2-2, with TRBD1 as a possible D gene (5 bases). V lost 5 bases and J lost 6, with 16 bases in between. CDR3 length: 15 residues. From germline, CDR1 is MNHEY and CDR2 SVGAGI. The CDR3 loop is CASSQQVVGPGELFF. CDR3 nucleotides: TGTGCCAGCAGTCAACAGGTGGTGGGTCCCGGGGAGCTGTTTTTT.

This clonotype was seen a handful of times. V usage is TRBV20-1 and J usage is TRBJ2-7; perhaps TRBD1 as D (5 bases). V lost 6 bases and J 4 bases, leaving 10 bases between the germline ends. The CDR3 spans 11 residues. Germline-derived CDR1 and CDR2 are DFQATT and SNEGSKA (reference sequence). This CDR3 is CSALQGYEQYF. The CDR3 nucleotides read TGCAGTGCGCTCCAGGGATACGAGCAGTACTTC.

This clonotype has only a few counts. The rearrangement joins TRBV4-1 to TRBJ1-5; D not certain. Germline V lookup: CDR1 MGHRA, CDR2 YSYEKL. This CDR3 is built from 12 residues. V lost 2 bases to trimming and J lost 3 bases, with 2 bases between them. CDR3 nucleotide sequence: TGCGCCAGCAGCCAATACAATCAGCCCCAGCATTTT. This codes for CASSQYNQPQHF.

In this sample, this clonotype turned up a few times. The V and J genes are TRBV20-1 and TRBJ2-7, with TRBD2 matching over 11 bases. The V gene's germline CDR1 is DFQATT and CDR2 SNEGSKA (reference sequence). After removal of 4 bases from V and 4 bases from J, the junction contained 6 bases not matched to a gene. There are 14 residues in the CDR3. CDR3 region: CSATVLAGGYEQYF. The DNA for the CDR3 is TGCAGTGCTACCGTCCTAGCGGGAGGATACGAGCAGTACTTC.

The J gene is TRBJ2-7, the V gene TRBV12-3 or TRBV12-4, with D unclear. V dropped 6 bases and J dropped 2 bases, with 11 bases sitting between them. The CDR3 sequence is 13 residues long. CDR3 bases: TGTGCCAGCAGGGCGGTAGGTCCCTACGAGCAGTACTTC. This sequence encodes CASRAVGPYEQYF.

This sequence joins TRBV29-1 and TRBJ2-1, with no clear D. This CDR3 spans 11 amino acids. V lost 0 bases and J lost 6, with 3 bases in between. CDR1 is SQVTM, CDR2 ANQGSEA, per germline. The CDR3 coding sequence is TGCAGCGTTGAAGATTTCAATGAGCAGTTCTTC. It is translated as CSVEDFNEQFF.